The clone carrying this T cell receptor beta chain was detected ten times or more. This sample stems from a study of Graves' ophthalmopathy and Graves' hyperthyroidism. Recruitment covered hyperthyroidism patients aged 18 to 65 whose new diagnosis was of under 2 months' duration. Transcripts of RNA were the source for amplifying TCR beta CDR3 regions. Second-round multiplex PCR followed a first-round RT-PCR using HTBI primers. TCRdb processed the multiplex PCR reads anew with MiXCR; each CDR3 protein has one entry. Of some 350,000 distinct CDR3 sequences in the sample, approximately 18% were seen once. From germline, CDR1 is DFQATT and CDR2 SNEGSKA (reference sequence). The ends lost 5 bases at V and 8 bases at J; junction bases unmatched: 6. This CDR3 has 14 residues.

The sequenced material came from peripheral blood. V usage is TRBV20-1 and J usage is TRBJ2-4, with 13 bases identical to TRBD2. The sequence was collected from an adult woman with stable Graves' hyperthyroidism. CDR3 sequence reads: CSAWTSGRGDIQYF. The CDR3 DNA reads as TGCAGTGCTTGGACTAGCGGGAGAGGAGACATTCAGTACTTC.